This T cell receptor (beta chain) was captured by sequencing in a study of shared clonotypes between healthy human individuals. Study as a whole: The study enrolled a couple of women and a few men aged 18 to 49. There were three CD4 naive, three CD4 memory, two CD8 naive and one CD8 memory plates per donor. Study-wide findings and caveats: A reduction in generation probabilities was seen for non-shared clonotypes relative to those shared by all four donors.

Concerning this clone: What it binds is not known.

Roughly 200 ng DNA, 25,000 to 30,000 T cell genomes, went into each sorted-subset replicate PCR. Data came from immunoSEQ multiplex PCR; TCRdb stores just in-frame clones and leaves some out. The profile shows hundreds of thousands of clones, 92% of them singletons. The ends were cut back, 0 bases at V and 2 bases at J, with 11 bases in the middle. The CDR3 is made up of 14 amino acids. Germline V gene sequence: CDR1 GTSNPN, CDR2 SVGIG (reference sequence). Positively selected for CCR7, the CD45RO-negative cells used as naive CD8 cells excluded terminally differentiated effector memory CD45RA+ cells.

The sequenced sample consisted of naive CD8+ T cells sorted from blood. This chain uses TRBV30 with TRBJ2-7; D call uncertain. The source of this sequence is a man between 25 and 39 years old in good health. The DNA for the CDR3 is TGTGCCTGGAGTGTATTGCGTAATACCTACGAGCAGTACTTC. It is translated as CAWSVLRNTYEQYF.